This passage covers 27 T cell receptor beta chains from one sample sequenced in a study of T cells after yellow fever vaccination. TCRdb itself ran the 5' RACE reads through MiXCR, one entry per CDR3 protein. The data show hundreds of thousands of distinct CDR3 sequences, with about 8.7% seen just once and roughly 18% held by the top ten. The material sequenced was PBMCs, taken on the day of the first yellow fever vaccination. These receptors all come from a man between 18 and 35 years old who received the YFV17D yellow fever vaccine.

Ten or more counts support this clonotype. This rearrangement joins TRBV6-2 or TRBV6-3 to TRBJ2-7; D remains unclear. Trimming removed 2 bases from V and 4 bases from J, with 6 bases in between. The CDR3 consists of 12 residues. From germline, CDR1 is MNHEY and CDR2 SVGEGT. As DNA, the CDR3 is TGTGCCAGCAGTTACCCCCGATACGAGCAGTACTTC. This translates into CASSYPRYEQYF.

Written as DNA, the CDR3 is TGTGCCAGCAGTGACCAGGGGGGGACCTACGAGCAGTACGTC. Translated: CASSDQGGTYEQYV. V and J are TRBV6-1 and TRBJ2-7; D might be TRBD1 or TRBD2, each matching 7 bases. The CDR3 sequence is 14 residues long. The ends were cut back, 3 bases at V and 2 bases at J, with 11 bases in the middle. CDR1 is MNHNS, CDR2 SASEGT, per germline.

CDR3 sequence (DNA): TGCAGTGCTCCAGATGCGGGGGATTTCACAGATACGCAGTATTTT. It codes for CSAPDAGDFTDTQYF. This chain joins TRBV20-1 and TRBJ2-3; the match to TRBD2 covers 7 bases. CDR3 length: 15 amino acids. Germline V gene sequence: CDR1 DFQATT, CDR2 SNEGSKA (reference sequence). After removal of 5 bases from V and 2 bases from J, the junction contained 10 bases not matched to a gene.

This clonotype was seen many times. This rearrangement joins TRBV29-1 to TRBJ1-5; tentative D call: TRBD1 (6 bases). The germline gives CDR1 SQVTM, CDR2 ANQGSEA. With 3 bases removed from V and 6 bases from J, the gap between germline ends came to 12 bases. CDR3 length: 13 residues. The CDR3 sequence is CSVDGGGGQPQHF. In DNA form, the CDR3 reads TGCAGCGTTGATGGGGGCGGAGGTCAGCCCCAGCATTTT. The whole variable domain, remainder taken from reference TRBV29-1 and TRBJ1-5, is SAVISQKPSRDICQRGTSLTIQCQVDSQVTMMFWYRQQPGQSLTLIATANQGSEATYESGFVIDKFPISRPNLTFSTLTVSNMSPEDSSIYLCSVDGGGGQPQHFGDGTRLSIL.

The chain recombines TRBV7-9 with TRBJ1-6, with 10 bases that match TRBD1. The CDR3 has 17 residues. Germline-derived CDR1 and CDR2 are SEHNR and FQNEAQ (reference sequence). After removal of 5 bases from V and 3 bases from J, the junction contained 7 bases not matched to a gene. The DNA of the CDR3 is TGTGCCAGCAGCCTATACCGGGACAGGGGCTATAATTCACCCCTCCACTTT. It is translated as CASSLYRDRGYNSPLHF.

Only a few counts were recorded for this clonotype. The rearrangement joins TRBV18 to TRBJ2-3; no clear D. Looked up from germline, CDR1 is KGHSH and CDR2 is LQKENI. The CDR3 is 14 residues long. Between the trimmed V and J ends, which lost 2 bases and 4 bases, there was a span of 10 bases. CDR3: CASSPSGHSDTQYF. CDR3 in DNA: TGTGCCAGCTCACCATCTGGCCACTCAGATACGCAGTATTTT. Full variable domain (outside the CDR3, taken from reference TRBV18 and TRBJ2-3): NAGVMQNPRHLVRRRGQEARLRCSPMKGHSHVYWYRQLPEEGLKFMVYLQKENIIDESGMPKERFSAEFPKEGPSILRIQQVVRGDSAAYFCASSPSGHSDTQYFGPGTRLTVL.

This clonotype was found a few times. This chain links TRBV18 with TRBJ1-5; TRBD1 might be the D (5 bases). The CDR3 contains 13 residues. Germline values: CDR1 KGHSH, CDR2 LQKENI. The V and J ends lost 5 bases and 7 bases respectively, with 12 bases between them. The CDR3 protein is CASSMGGRQPQHF. In DNA form, the CDR3 reads TGTGCCAGCTCAATGGGGGGGAGACAGCCCCAGCATTTT.

The genes are TRBV12-3 or TRBV12-4 and TRBJ2-5; TRBD2 agrees at 10 bases. The CDR3 runs 15 residues. V was pared by 7 bases and J by 0 bases, with 5 bases of the junction left unmatched. CDR3 loop: CASTQRGGYQETQYF. CDR3 nucleotide sequence: TGTGCCAGCACCCAGCGGGGGGGTTACCAAGAGACCCAGTACTTC.

This sequence joins TRBV24-1 and TRBJ2-2; D unclear. The CDR3 totals 16 residues. Germline V CDR1 and CDR2: KGHDR, SFDVKD. Trimming took 6 bases from V and 0 from J, leaving 13 bases between them. The CDR3 loop reads CATSQTVSANTGELFF. The CDR3 nucleotides are TGTGCCACCAGTCAAACAGTGTCAGCGAACACCGGGGAGCTGTTTTTT.

The chain uses TRBV5-4 and TRBJ2-1; the match to TRBD2 covers 12 bases. J was trimmed by 6 bases and V by 2 bases; bases with no gene match: 6. The CDR3 runs to 16 residues. Germline V gene sequence: CDR1 SGHNT, CDR2 YYREEE (reference sequence). CDR3 amino acids: CASSFPGLAGSNEQFF. The CDR3 region has the DNA TGTGCCAGCAGCTTCCCGGGACTAGCGGGTTCCAATGAGCAGTTCTTC.

The V call is TRBV5-1, the J call TRBJ2-1; 8 bases map to TRBD2. The CDR3 contains 15 residues. Looked up from germline, CDR1 is SGHRS and CDR2 is YFSETQ. The V and J ends lost 1 base and 8 bases, in that order; junction bases with no gene match: 8. DNA for the CDR3: TGCGCCAGCAGCTTGTCCCGGGGGGGCCTCGATGAGCAGTTCTTC. Its translation is CASSLSRGGLDEQFF. Supplemented by reference TRBV5-1 and TRBJ2-1, the full variable domain reads KAGVTQTPRYLIKTRGQQVTLSCSPISGHRSVSWYQQTPGQGLQFLFEYFSETQRNKGNFPGRFSGRQFSNSRSEMNVSTLELGDSALYLCASSLSRGGLDEQFFGPGTRLTVL.

This clonotype was counted a few times. The chain joins TRBV5-1 to TRBJ2-1, with unresolved D. The CDR3 is 13 residues long. Germline V CDR1 and CDR2: SGHRS, YFSETQ. Trimming left V 4 bases short and J 4 bases short, with 9 bases between. The chain's CDR3 is CASSTTYYNEQFF. The CDR3 DNA reads as TGCGCCAGCAGCACCACCTATTACAATGAGCAGTTCTTC.

This clonotype occurred a few times. V gene TRBV4-2 combines with J gene TRBJ2-5, with 9 bases that match TRBD2. The CDR3 is 14 residues long. Germline CDR1 is LGHNA and CDR2 is YNFKEQ. The J segment lost 5 bases and the V segment lost 6 bases, leaving 7 bases of the junction unmatched. CDR3 DNA sequence: TGTGCCAGCAGTCCTAGCGGGGATAAGGAGACCCAGTACTTC. Translated: CASSPSGDKETQYF.

Ten or more counts support this clonotype. The V gene is TRBV12-3 or TRBV12-4, the J gene TRBJ1-2; 11 bases are a match to TRBD1. Trimming took 5 bases from V and 7 from J; bases not matched to a gene: 6. The CDR3 is 14 residues long. The CDR3 DNA is TGTGCCAGCAGTCGGGACAGGGGGAAAGGTGGCTACACCTTC. It translates to CASSRDRGKGGYTF.

This clonotype was seen more than once but under ten times. J is TRBJ1-5 and V is TRBV20-1; D unresolved. Germline lookup yields CDR1 DFQATT and CDR2 SNEGSKA (reference sequence). The germline V and J ends were trimmed by 3 bases and 5 bases, with 11 bases remaining between them. The CDR3 is made up of 13 amino acids. The CDR3 region has the DNA TGCAGTGCTAGCGACGGCGAGGATCAGCCCCAGCATTTT. This translates into CSASDGEDQPQHF.

In nucleotides, the CDR3 is TGCGCCAGCAGCCCGGGACAGTCCGGGGAGCTGTTTTTT. It specifies CASSPGQSGELFF. The rearrangement joins TRBV4-3 to TRBJ2-2, with 7 bases fitting TRBD1. The CDR3 has 13 residues. V gave up 4 bases and J gave up 6 bases; unmatched junction bases: 2. Germline-derived CDR1 and CDR2 are LGHNA and YSLEER.

Only a few counts were recorded for this clonotype. This chain links TRBV6-5 with TRBJ2-5; 9 bases match TRBD2. This CDR3 is 15 amino acids long. Trimming at V came to 0 bases and at J to 5 bases, leaving 4 bases not matched to a gene. Per the germline V gene, CDR1 is MNHEY and CDR2 is SVGAGI. CDR3 amino acids: CASSYSAGGRETQYF. Written as DNA, the CDR3 is TGTGCCAGCAGTTACTCGGCGGGGGGGCGGGAGACCCAGTACTTC.

This clonotype was found a few times. CDR3 DNA sequence: TGCGCCAGCAGCCTGACGGTGAAGCAAGAGACCCAGTACTTC. It is translated as CASSLTVKQETQYF. This chain joins TRBV4-1 and TRBJ2-5; the D is unclear. Deletions cut 4 bases from V and 2 bases from J, with 11 bases between. Germline V gene data show CDR1 as MGHRA and CDR2 as YSYEKL. This CDR3 is 14 amino acids long.

This clonotype was seen only a few times. This rearrangement joins TRBV27 to TRBJ2-5; D remains ambiguous. The length of the CDR3 is 12 residues. With 8 bases removed from V and 5 bases from J, the gap between germline ends came to 12 bases. Germline CDR1 and CDR2: MNHEY and SMNVEV (reference sequence). CDR3 amino acids: CASGDMGETQYF. The CDR3 DNA reads TGTGCCAGCGGAGATATGGGGGAGACCCAGTACTTC.

This clonotype appeared a few times. The rearrangement uses TRBV6-4 and TRBJ2-1; no clear D. Germline-derived CDR1 and CDR2 are MRHNA and SNTAGT. CDR3 size: 16 residues. V was cut by 5 bases and J by 0 bases, with 14 bases left in between. The CDR3 DNA follows: TGTGCCAGCAGTACATTCTTGCGGAGCTCCTACAATGAGCAGTTCTTC. Amino acids: CASSTFLRSSYNEQFF.

This clonotype has at least ten counts. CDR3 coding DNA: TGCGCCAGCAGCCTCGGACCGGGGGGCACTGAAGCTTTCTTT. Translation: CASSLGPGGTEAFF. This chain uses TRBV4-3 with TRBJ1-1; D possibly corresponds to TRBD1 (5 bases). Trimming pared 4 bases from V and 4 bases from J, leaving 13 bases between. The CDR3 is made up of 14 amino acids. Per the germline V gene, CDR1 is LGHNA and CDR2 is YSLEER.

CDR3 DNA: TGTGCCAGCAGCACTACGGGACTAGTGACCGGGGAGCTGTTTTTT. This codes for CASSTTGLVTGELFF. The chain joins TRBV11-3 to TRBJ2-2; 8 bases fit TRBD2. The germline CDR1 and CDR2 sequences are SGHNT and YENEEA. Unmatched junction bases numbered 7, after V lost 5 bases and J lost 5 bases. The CDR3 contains 15 residues.

This clonotype was counted a few times. CDR3 bases: TGTGCCAGCAGCTTATTAAGGTCCGGACTAGCGGGGGCCCCTTCTTACCAAGAGACCCAGTACTTC. Amino acids: CASSLLRSGLAGAPSYQETQYF. The chain couples TRBV7-2 to TRBJ2-5, with TRBD2 matching 13 bases. With V trimmed by 2 bases and J by 0 bases, 18 bases remained unmatched. The CDR3 is made up of 22 amino acids. CDR1 SGHTA and CDR2 FQGNSA come from the germline V gene. The complete variable domain, with remaining parts taken from reference TRBV7-2 and TRBJ2-5, reads GAGVSQSPSNKVTEKGKDVELRCDPISGHTALYWYRQSLGQGLEFLIYFQGNSAPDKSGLPSDRFSAERTGGSVSTLTIQRTQQEDSAVYLCASSLLRSGLAGAPSYQETQYFGPGTRLLVL.

This clonotype was counted between two and nine times. V is TRBV7-6 and J is TRBJ1-4; D not resolved. The CDR3 is 15 residues long. The germline V gene has CDR1 SGHVS and CDR2 FNYEAQ. Trimming took 4 bases from V and 8 from J, leaving 17 bases between them. The CDR3 loop reads CASSSVFSGREKLFF. Here the CDR3 DNA reads TGTGCCAGCAGCTCCGTATTCAGTGGGAGGGAAAAACTGTTTTTT.

The V and J genes are TRBV15 and TRBJ1-1; possible D gene TRBD1, 6 bases. CDR1 LNHNV and CDR2 YYDKDF come from the germline V gene (reference sequence). The V end was cut by 5 bases, the J end by 6 bases, with 16 bases between. The CDR3 extends over 14 amino acids. The CDR3 coding sequence is TGTGCCACCAGCTATGGACAGCCCTTACCTGAAGCTTTCTTT. It translates to CATSYGQPLPEAFF.

Many counts were recorded for this clonotype. The V gene is TRBV3-1, the J gene TRBJ2-3; D might be TRBD1 or TRBD2, each matching 5 bases. This CDR3 contains 15 residues. The germline gives CDR1 LGHDT, CDR2 YNNKEL (reference sequence). The germline V and J ends were trimmed by 1 base and 2 bases, with 10 bases remaining between them. CDR3 in amino acids: CASSQGVGTTDTQYF. CDR3 nucleotide sequence: TGTGCCAGCAGCCAAGGTGTGGGGACCACAGATACGCAGTATTTT.

The chain employs TRBV6-1 and TRBJ2-7, with D tentatively TRBD2 (7 bases). Trimming took off 8 bases at V and 0 bases at J, with 20 bases between the two ends. CDR3 size: 16 residues. From germline, CDR1 is MNHNS and CDR2 SASEGT. This CDR3 is CASYGTRGAFSYEQYF. As DNA, the CDR3 is TGTGCCAGCTACGGGACCCGGGGGGCCTTCTCCTACGAGCAGTACTTC.